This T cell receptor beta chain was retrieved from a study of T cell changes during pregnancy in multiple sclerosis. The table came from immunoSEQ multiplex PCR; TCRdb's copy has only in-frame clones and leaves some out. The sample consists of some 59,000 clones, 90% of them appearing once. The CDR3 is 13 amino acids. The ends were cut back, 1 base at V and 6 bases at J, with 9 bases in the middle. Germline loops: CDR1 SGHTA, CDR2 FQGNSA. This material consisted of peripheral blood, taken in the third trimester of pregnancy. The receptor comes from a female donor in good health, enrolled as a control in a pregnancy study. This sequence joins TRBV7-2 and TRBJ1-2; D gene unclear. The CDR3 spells CASSLGRRDGYTF. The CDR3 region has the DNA TGTGCCAGCAGCTTAGGACGACGGGATGGCTACACCTTC. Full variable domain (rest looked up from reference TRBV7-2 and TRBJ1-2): GAGVSQSPSNKVTEKGKDVELRCDPISGHTALYWYRQSLGQGLEFLIYFQGNSAPDKSGLPSDRFSAERTGGSVSTLTIQRTQQEDSAVYLCASSLGRRDGYTFGSGTRLTVV.